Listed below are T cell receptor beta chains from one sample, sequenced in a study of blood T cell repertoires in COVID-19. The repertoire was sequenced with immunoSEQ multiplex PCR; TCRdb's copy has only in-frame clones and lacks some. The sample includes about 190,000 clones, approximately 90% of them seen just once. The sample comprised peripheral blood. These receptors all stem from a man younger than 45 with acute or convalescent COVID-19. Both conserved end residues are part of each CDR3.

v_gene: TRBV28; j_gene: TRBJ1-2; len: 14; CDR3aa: CASNDRGRDYGYTF
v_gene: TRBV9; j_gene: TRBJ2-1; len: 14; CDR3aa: CASSPTALRNEQFF
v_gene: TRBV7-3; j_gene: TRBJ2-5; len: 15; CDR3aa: CASSLEGGALETQYF
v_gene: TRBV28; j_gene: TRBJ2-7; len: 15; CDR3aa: CASRPDRGRLYEQYF
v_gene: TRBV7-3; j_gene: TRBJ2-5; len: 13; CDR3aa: CASSRQGEETQYF
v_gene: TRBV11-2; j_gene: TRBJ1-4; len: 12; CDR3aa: CASSFIGEKLFF
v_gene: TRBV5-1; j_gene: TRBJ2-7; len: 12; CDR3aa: CASSFGGNEQYF
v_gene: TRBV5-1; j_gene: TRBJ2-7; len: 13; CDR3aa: CASTTIPSYEQYF
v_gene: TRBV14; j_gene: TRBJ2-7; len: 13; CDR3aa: CASSQVGVEEQYF
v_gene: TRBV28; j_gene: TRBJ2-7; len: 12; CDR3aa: CASRDSPYEQYF
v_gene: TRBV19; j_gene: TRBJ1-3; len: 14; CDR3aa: CASRPQSSGNTIYF
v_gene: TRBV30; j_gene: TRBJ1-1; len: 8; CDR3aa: CASGDWIF